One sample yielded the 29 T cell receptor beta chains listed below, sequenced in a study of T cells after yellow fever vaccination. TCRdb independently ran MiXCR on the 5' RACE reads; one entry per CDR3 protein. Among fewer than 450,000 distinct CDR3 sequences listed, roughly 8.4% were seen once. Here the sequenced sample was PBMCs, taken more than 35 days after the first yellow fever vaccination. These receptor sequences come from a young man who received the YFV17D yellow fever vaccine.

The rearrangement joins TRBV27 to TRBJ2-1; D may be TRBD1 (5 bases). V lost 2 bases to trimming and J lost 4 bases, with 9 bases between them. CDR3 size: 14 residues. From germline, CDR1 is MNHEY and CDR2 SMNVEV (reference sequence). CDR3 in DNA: TGTGCCAGCAGTTTAGGGGCAGCATACAATGAGCAGTTCTTC. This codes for CASSLGAAYNEQFF.

The CDR3 DNA reads TGTGCCAGCTCACCATCGGACAGAAATTCACCCCTCCACTTT. Protein sequence: CASSPSDRNSPLHF. The chain links TRBV18 to TRBJ1-6; TRBD1 is a possible D gene (6 bases). CDR3 length equals 14 residues. The germline V gene has CDR1 KGHSH and CDR2 LQKENI. V lost 2 bases to trimming and J lost 7 bases, with 9 bases between them. Complete variable domain (other parts from reference TRBV18 and TRBJ1-6): NAGVMQNPRHLVRRRGQEARLRCSPMKGHSHVYWYRQLPEEGLKFMVYLQKENIIDESGMPKERFSAEFPKEGPSILRIQQVVRGDSAAYFCASSPSDRNSPLHFGNGTRLTVT.

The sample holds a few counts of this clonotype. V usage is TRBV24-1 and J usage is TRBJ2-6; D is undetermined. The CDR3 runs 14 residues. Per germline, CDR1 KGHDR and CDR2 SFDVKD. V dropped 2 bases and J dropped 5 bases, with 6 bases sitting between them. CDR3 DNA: TGTGCCACCAGTGATTCCGACAGGGCCAACGTCCTGACTTTC. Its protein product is CATSDSDRANVLTF.

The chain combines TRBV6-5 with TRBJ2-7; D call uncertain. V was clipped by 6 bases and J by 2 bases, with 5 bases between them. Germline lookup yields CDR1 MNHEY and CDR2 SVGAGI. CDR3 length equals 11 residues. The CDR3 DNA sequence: TGTGCCAGCAGGCAGGCCTACGAGCAGTACTTC. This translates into CASRQAYEQYF.

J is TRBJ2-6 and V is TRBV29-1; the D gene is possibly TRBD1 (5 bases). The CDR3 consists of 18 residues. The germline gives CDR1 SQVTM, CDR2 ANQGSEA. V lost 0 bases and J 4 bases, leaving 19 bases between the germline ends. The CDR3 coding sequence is TGCAGCGTTGAAGAGATGCGCAGGGATTTGTGGGGGGCCAACGTCCTGACTTTC. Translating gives CSVEEMRRDLWGANVLTF.

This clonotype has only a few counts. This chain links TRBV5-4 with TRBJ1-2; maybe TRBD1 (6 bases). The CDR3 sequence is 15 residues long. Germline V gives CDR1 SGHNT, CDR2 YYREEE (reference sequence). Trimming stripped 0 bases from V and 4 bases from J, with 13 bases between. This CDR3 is CASSLVPGAGYGYTF. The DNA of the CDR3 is TGTGCCAGCAGCTTGGTTCCGGGGGCGGGCTATGGCTACACCTTC.

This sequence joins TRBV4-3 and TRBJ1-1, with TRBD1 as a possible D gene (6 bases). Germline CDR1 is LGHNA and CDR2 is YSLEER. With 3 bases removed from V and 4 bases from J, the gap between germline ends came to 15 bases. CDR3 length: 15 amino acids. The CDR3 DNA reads TGCGCCAGCAGCCAGGGGTTTGGGGGGGCCACTGAAGCTTTCTTT. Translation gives CASSQGFGGATEAFF.

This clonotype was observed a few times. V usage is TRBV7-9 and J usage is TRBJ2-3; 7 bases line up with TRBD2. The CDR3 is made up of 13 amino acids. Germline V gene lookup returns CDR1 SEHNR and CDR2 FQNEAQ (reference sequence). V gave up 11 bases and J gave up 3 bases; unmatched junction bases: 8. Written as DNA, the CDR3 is TGTGCCGGTTACAACGGGAGGACAGATACGCAGTATTTT. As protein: CAGYNGRTDTQYF.

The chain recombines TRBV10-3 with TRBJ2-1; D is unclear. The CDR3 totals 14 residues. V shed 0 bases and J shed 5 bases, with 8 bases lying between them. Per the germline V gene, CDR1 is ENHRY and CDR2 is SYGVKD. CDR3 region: CAISESTGNNEQFF. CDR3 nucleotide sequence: TGTGCCATCAGTGAGTCGACTGGGAACAATGAGCAGTTCTTC.

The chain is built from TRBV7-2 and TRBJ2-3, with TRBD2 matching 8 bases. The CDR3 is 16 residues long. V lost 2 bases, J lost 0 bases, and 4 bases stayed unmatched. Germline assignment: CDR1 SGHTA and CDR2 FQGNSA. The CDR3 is CASSLWGGGSTDTQYF. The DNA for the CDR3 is TGTGCCAGCAGCTTATGGGGCGGGGGGAGCACAGATACGCAGTATTTT.

The CDR3 region has the DNA TGTGCCAGCAGCTTAAACTCGAGGGAGGGCTACACCTTC. It translates to CASSLNSREGYTF. J is TRBJ1-2 and V is TRBV7-3, with D hard to call. CDR1 SGHTA and CDR2 FQGTGA come from the germline V gene. The germline V and J ends were trimmed by 1 base and 8 bases, with 11 bases remaining between them. The CDR3 covers 13 residues.

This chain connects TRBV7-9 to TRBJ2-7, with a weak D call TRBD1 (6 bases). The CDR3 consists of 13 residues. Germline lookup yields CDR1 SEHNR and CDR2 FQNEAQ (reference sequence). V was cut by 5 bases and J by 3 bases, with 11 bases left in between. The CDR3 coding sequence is TGTGCCAGCAGCCTCGAGGACAGCTACGAGCAGTACTTC. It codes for CASSLEDSYEQYF.

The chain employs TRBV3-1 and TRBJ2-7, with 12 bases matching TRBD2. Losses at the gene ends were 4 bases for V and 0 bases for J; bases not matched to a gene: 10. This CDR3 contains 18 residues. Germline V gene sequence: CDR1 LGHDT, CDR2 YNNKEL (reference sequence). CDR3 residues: CASSRKLAGGLSSYEQYF. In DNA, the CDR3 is TGTGCCAGCAGCCGGAAACTAGCGGGGGGCCTTAGCTCCTACGAGCAGTACTTC.

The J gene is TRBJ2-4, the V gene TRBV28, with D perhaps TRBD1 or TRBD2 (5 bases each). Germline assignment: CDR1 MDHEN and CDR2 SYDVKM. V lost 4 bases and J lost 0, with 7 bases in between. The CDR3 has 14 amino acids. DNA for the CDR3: TGTGCCAGCAGTTCCGGGACAGCCAAAAACATTCAGTACTTC. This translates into CASSSGTAKNIQYF.

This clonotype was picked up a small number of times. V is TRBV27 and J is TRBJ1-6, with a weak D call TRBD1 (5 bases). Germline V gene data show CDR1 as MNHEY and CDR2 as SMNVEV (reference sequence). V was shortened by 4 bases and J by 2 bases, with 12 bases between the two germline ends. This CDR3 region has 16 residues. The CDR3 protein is CASSSARGAYNSPLHF. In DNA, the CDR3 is TGTGCCAGCAGTTCCGCCCGGGGGGCCTATAATTCACCCCTCCACTTT.

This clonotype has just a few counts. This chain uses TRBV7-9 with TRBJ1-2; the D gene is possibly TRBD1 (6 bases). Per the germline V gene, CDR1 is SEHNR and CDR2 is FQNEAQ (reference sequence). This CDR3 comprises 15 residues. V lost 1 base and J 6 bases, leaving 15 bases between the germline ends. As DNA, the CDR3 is TGTGCCAGCAGCTTAGTAGGGTCAGGGGCCGATGGCTACACCTTC. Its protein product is CASSLVGSGADGYTF.

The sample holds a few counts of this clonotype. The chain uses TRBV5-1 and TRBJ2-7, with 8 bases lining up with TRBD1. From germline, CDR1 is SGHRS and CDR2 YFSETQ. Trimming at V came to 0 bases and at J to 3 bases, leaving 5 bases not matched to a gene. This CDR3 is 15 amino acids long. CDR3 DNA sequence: TGCGCCAGCAGCTTGGGGGACAGGTACCACTACGAGCAGTACTTC. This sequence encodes CASSLGDRYHYEQYF.

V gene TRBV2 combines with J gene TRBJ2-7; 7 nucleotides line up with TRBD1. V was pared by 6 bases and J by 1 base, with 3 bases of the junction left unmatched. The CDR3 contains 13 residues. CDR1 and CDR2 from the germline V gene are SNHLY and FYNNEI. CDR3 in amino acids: CASRGQASYEQYV. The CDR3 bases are TGTGCCAGCAGAGGACAGGCGTCCTACGAGCAGTACGTC.

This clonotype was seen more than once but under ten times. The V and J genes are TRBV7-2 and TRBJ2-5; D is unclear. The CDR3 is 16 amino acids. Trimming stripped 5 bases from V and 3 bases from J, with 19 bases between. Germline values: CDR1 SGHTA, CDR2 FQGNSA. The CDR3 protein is CASSPVGSSSEETQYF. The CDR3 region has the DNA TGTGCCAGCAGCCCTGTGGGCAGCAGTTCCGAAGAGACCCAGTACTTC.

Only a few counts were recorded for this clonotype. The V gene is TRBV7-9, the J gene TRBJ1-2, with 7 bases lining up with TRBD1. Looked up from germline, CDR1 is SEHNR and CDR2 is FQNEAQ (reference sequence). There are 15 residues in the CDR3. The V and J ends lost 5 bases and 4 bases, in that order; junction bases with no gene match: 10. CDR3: CASSPPDRESYGYTF. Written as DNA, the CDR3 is TGTGCCAGCAGCCCTCCAGACAGGGAGAGCTATGGCTACACCTTC.

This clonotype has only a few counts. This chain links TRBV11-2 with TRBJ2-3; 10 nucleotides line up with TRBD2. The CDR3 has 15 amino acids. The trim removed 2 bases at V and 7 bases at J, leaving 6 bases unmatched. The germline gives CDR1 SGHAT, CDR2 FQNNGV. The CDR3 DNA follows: TGTGCCAGCAGCTTACAGCGGGGGGGCGTGTATACGCAGTATTTT. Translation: CASSLQRGGVYTQYF.

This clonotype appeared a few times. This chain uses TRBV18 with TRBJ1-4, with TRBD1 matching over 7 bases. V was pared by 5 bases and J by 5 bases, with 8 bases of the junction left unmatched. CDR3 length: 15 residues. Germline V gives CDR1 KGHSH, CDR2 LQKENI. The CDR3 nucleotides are TGTGCCAGCTCAAGCACAGACAGGGCAAATGAAAAACTGTTTTTT. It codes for CASSSTDRANEKLFF.

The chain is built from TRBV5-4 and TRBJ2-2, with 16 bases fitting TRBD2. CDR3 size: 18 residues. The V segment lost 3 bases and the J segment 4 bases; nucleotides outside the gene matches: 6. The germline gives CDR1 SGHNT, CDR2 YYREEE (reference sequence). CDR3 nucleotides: TGTGCCAGCAGCTCGGGACTAGCGGGGGGGCCGAGCACCGGGGAGCTGTTTTTT. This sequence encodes CASSSGLAGGPSTGELFF. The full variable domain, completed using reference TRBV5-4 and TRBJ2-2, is ETGVTQSPTHLIKTRGQQVTLRCSSQSGHNTVSWYQQALGQGPQFIFQYYREEENGRGNFPPRFSGLQFPNYSSELNVNALELDDSALYLCASSSGLAGGPSTGELFFGEGSRLTVL.

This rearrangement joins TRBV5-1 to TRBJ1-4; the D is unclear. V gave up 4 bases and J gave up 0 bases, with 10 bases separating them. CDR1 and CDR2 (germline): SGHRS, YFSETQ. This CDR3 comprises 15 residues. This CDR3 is CASSTYGATNEKLFF. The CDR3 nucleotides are TGCGCCAGCAGCACGTACGGAGCAACTAATGAAAAACTGTTTTTT. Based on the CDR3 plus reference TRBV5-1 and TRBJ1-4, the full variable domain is KAGVTQTPRYLIKTRGQQVTLSCSPISGHRSVSWYQQTPGQGLQFLFEYFSETQRNKGNFPGRFSGRQFSNSRSEMNVSTLELGDSALYLCASSTYGATNEKLFFGSGTQLSVL.

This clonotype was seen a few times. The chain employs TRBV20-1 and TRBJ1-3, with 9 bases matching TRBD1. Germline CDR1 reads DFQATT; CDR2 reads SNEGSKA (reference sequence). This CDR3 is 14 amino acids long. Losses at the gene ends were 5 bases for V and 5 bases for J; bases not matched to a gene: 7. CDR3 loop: CSAGEGQGRNTIYF. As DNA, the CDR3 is TGCAGTGCTGGGGAGGGACAGGGTAGAAACACCATATATTTT.

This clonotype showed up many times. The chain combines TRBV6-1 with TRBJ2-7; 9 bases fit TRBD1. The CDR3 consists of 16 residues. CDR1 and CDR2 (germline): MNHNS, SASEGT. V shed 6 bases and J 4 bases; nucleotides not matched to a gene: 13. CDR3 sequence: CASSSTGTGSWYEQYF. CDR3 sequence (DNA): TGTGCCAGCAGCTCGACTGGGACAGGGAGTTGGTACGAGCAGTACTTC.

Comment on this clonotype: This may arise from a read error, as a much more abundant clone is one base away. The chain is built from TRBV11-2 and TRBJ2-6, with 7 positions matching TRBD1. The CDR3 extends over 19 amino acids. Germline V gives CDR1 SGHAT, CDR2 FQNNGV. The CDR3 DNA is TGTGCCAGCAGCTTAGTCCCCGGGACAGAGAGCTCTGGGGCCAACGTCATGACTTTC. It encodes CASSLVPGTESSGANVMTF.

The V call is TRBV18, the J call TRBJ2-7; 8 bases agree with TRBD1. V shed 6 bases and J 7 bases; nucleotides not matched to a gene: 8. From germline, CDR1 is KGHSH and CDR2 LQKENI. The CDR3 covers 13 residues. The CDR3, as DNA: TGTGCCAGCTCGGACAGGGATGTTGGAGAGCAGTACTTC. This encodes CASSDRDVGEQYF. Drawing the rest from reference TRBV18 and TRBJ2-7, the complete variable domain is NAGVMQNPRHLVRRRGQEARLRCSPMKGHSHVYWYRQLPEEGLKFMVYLQKENIIDESGMPKERFSAEFPKEGPSILRIQQVVRGDSAAYFCASSDRDVGEQYFGPGTRLTVT.

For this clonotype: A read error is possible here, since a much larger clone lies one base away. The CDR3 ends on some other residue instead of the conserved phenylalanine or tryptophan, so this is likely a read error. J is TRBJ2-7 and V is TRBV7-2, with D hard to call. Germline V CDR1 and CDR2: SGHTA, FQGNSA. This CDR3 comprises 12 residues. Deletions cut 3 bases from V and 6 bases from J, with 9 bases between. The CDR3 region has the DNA TGTGCCAGCAGCTTTGTTGCAGCCGAGCAGTACCTC. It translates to CASSFVAAEQYL.